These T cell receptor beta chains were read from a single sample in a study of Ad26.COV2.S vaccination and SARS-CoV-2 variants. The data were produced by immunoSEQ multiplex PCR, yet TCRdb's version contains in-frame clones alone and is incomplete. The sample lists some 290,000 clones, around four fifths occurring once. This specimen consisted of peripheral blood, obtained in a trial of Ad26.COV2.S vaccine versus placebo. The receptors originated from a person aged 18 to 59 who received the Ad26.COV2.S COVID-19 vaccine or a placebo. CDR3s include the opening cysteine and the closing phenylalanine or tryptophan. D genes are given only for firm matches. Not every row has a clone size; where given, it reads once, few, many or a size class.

TGTGCCAGCGGTCGGGCGGGGGGCCTATCCAGATCCTACAATGAGCAGTTCTTC	CASGRAGGLSRSYNEQFF	TRBV2	TRBJ2-1	18	TRBD2	.
TGCGCCAGCAGCCAAGGGGGGAACCCCTCCTACAATGAGCAGTTCTTC	CASSQGGNPSYNEQFF	TRBV4-1	TRBJ2-1	16	.	.
TGCAGTGCTAGTTCCCCGGGACTCTACTCTGGAAACACCATATATTTT	CSASSPGLYSGNTIYF	TRBV20-1	TRBJ1-3	16	.	.
TGTGCCAGCAGCCCCTTAGCGGGGGCTGGCACAGATACGCAGTATTTT	CASSPLAGAGTDTQYF	TRBV7-2	TRBJ2-3	16	TRBD2	.
TGTGCCAGCCCCCCTGGTCGGGGGATTGGGAACTACGAGCAGTACTTC	CASPPGRGIGNYEQYF	TRBV28	TRBJ2-7	16	.	.
TGTGCCAGCAGCCAAGATCTGAGCGGGGGTAACAATGAGCAGTTCTTC	CASSQDLSGGNNEQFF	TRBV4-2	TRBJ2-1	16	TRBD2	.
TGTGCCACCCTCGATCCGACTGATGGCTACACCTTC	CATLDPTDGYTF	TRBV24-1	TRBJ1-2	12	.	.
TGCAGCGTACAGGGGGACAGCTCTGGAAACACCATATATTTT	CSVQGDSSGNTIYF	TRBV29-1	TRBJ1-3	14	TRBD1	few
TGTGCCAGCAGTGAGGCAGGGGGATATGAAAAACTGTTTTTT	CASSEAGGYEKLFF	TRBV2	TRBJ1-4	14	TRBD1	.
TGTGCCAGCAGTTACCTTGGGACCCCAGGGCGCAATGAGCAGTTCTTC	CASSYLGTPGRNEQFF	TRBV6-5	TRBJ2-1	16	.	.
TGTGCCAGCAGCTTAGAGGGGGGGGATCCCTACGAGCAGTACTTC	CASSLEGGDPYEQYF	TRBV7-2	TRBJ2-7	15	.	.
TGCGCCAGCAGCTTTACACCGGGACAGGGAGGTCGCAATGAGCAGTTCTTC	CASSFTPGQGGRNEQFF	TRBV5-1	TRBJ2-1	17	TRBD1	.
TGTGCCAGCGGAGGACAGGGGAGGGAGACCCAGTACTTC	CASGGQGRETQYF	TRBV2	TRBJ2-5	13	TRBD1	.
TGTGCCAGCAGCTGGCGGACAGGCGATGAAGCTTTCTTT	CASSWRTGDEAFF	TRBV7-3	TRBJ1-1	13	TRBD1	.
TGTGCCAGCAGTAAATCACAGGGACCTAATGAAAAACTGTTTTTT	CASSKSQGPNEKLFF	TRBV6-5	TRBJ1-4	15	.	once
TGCGCCAGCAGCTTGGTGGTCGGGAAGAACACCGGGGAGCTGTTTTTT	CASSLVVGKNTGELFF	TRBV5-1	TRBJ2-2	16	.	.
TGCGCCAGCAGCTTGGTTCCGGCGAACACTGAAGCTTTCTTT	CASSLVPANTEAFF	TRBV5-1	TRBJ1-1	14	.	few
TGTGCCAGCAGCTTGTCAACTGGGGCCAACGTCCTGACTTTC	CASSLSTGANVLTF	TRBV5-4	TRBJ2-6	14	.	once
TGTGCCATCAGTGAGTCAAGAGGCGCTAGCCATGGGCTGTACTTC	CAISESRGASHGLYF	TRBV10-3	TRBJ2-5	15	.	.
TGTGCCAGCAGTTTCCGGGACAGGGCCTACAATGAGCAGTTCTTC	CASSFRDRAYNEQFF	TRBV27	TRBJ2-1	15	TRBD1	few
TGTGCCAGCCTAACCGGGACAGGGATTGGCTACACCTTC	CASLTGTGIGYTF	TRBV2	TRBJ1-2	13	TRBD1	.
TGCGCCAGCACCTCCACGGGTGCGAGGCATGAAAAACTGTTTTTT	CASTSTGARHEKLFF	TRBV4-1	TRBJ1-4	15	.	.
TGTGCCAGCAGCTTAGTTAGTACTAGCGAAAATGAGCAGTTCTTC	CASSLVSTSENEQFF	TRBV7-6	TRBJ2-1	15	TRBD2	.
TGTGCCAGCAGTGTAAGGGGAGGGGAGACCCAGTACTTC	CASSVRGGETQYF	TRBV6-4	TRBJ2-5	13	TRBD2	.
TGTGCCAGCAGTGGGGAGAGCAATCAGCCCCAGCATTTT	CASSGESNQPQHF	TRBV2	TRBJ1-5	13	.	.
TGTGCCAGCAGCCCGGGACACCTAGGGACTGGAAACACCATATATTTT	CASSPGHLGTGNTIYF	TRBV7-8	TRBJ1-3	16	.	.
TGTGCCAGCACCCAACCGGGGTTGGTCTCCTACGAGCAGTACTTC	CASTQPGLVSYEQYF	TRBV28	TRBJ2-7	15	.	.
TGTGCCAGCATCTTACAGGGGGGGCGGACTGAAGCTTTCTTT	CASILQGGRTEAFF	TRBV2	TRBJ1-1	14	TRBD1	.
TGTGCCACCAGTCCAGGGACAGATACGCAGTATTTT	CATSPGTDTQYF	TRBV24-1	TRBJ2-3	12	.	.
TGTGCCAGCTCCCTCGGACAGACTAATCAGCCCCAGCATTTT	CASSLGQTNQPQHF	TRBV18	TRBJ1-5	14	.	.
TGTGCCAGCAGCGACCCCCGTGCGGGGCGGGGGGGCGTTTCCTACAATGAGCAGTTCTTC	CASSDPRAGRGGVSYNEQFF	TRBV6-2/TRBV6-3	TRBJ2-1	20	TRBD2	.
TGTGCCAGCAGGGCGGGACACGGGATGGGGGAGCAGTACTTC	CASRAGHGMGEQYF	TRBV6-5	TRBJ2-7	14	.	few
TGTGCCTGGAGTGTAGATTGGGCGACCGGGGAGCTGTTTTTT	CAWSVDWATGELFF	TRBV30	TRBJ2-2	14	.	.
TGTGCCAGTAGTATATCTTCTGTAGGGCTTTCGGGGGAGCTGTTTTTT	CASSISSVGLSGELFF	TRBV19	TRBJ2-2	16	.	.
TGTGCCAGCTCACCAACCCTCGACAGGAACTATGGCTACACCTTC	CASSPTLDRNYGYTF	TRBV18	TRBJ1-2	15	.	.
TGTGCCAGCAGCTTAGACACAATCAATGAGCAGTTCTTC	CASSLDTINEQFF	TRBV7-8	TRBJ2-1	13	.	few
TGTGCCAGCAGCGTAGGGAAGGCTTCGAATTCACCCCTCCACTTT	CASSVGKASNSPLHF	TRBV9	TRBJ1-6	15	.	.
TGTGCCAGCAGCCCGCCTACAGGGTCTGGGGCCAACGTCCTGACTTTC	CASSPPTGSGANVLTF	TRBV3-1/TRBV3-2	TRBJ2-6	16	.	.
TGCGCCAGCAGTGAGGGAGCGGGGGTCTACAATGAGCAGTTCTTC	CASSEGAGVYNEQFF	TRBV10-1	TRBJ2-1	15	TRBD2	.
TGTGCCAGCAGCTTTAGGGGGTTCGCGAACACCGGGGAGCTGTTTTTT	CASSFRGFANTGELFF	TRBV5-4	TRBJ2-2	16	.	.
TGTGCCAGCAGTTACTATGAAGATGAGCAGTTCTTC	CASSYYEDEQFF	TRBV6-6	TRBJ2-1	12	.	few
TGCGCCAGCAGCCTTTCAGGGTATGGCTACACCTTC	CASSLSGYGYTF	TRBV4-1	TRBJ1-2	12	.	.